These 14 T cell receptor beta chains were sequenced from one sample in a study of T cell repertoires in cytomegalovirus infection. What these receptors recognize is not known. TCRdb independently ran MiXCR on the reads; one entry per CDR3 protein. The sample lists 550,000 to 700,000 distinct CDR3 sequences, under 45% occurring once. The sequences come from cultured PBMCs, collected from culture after CMV antigen stimulation. The source is a human donor in good health (CMV status not recorded). Some clones in this sample may be carry-over from other donors' samples.

Points on this clonotype: The junction and the germline gene differ at one end; a read error may be behind it. The DNA for the CDR3 is TGTCCCAGCAGCTTAGTCAGGGGAGTCACAGATACGCAGTATTTT. It translates to CPSSLVRGVTDTQYF. The genes are TRBV7-8 and TRBJ2-3, with a possible D match to TRBD1 (6 bases). Looked up from germline, CDR1 is SGHVS and CDR2 is FQNEAQ. The CDR3 has 15 amino acids.

The rearrangement uses TRBV6-1 and TRBJ1-2; D might be TRBD1 (6 bases). V lost 2 bases and J 0 bases, leaving 10 bases between the germline ends. The CDR3 spans 15 residues. From germline, CDR1 is MNHNS and CDR2 SASEGT. The CDR3, as DNA: TGTGCCAGCAGTGAATTAGGACAGACTAACTATGGCTACACCTTC. As protein: CASSELGQTNYGYTF.

The gene calls are TRBV7-2 and TRBJ1-1; possibly TRBD1 for D (5 bases). The V end lost 5 bases, the J end lost 11 bases, and 15 bases lay between the germline ends. CDR1 SGHTA and CDR2 FQGNSA come from the germline V gene. CDR3 length equals 12 residues. CDR3 nucleotides: TGTGCCAGCAGCCAACCCCAGGGCGCGGCTTTCTTT. Translating it yields CASSQPQGAAFF.

This chain uses TRBV6-2 or TRBV6-3 with TRBJ1-1; tentatively, D is TRBD1 (6 bases). V was clipped by 0 bases and J by 0 bases, with 14 bases between them. The germline gives CDR1 MNHEY, CDR2 SVGEGT. CDR3 size: 17 residues. CDR3 in amino acids: CASSYSKLRGMNTEAFF. The CDR3 region has the DNA TGTGCCAGCAGTTACTCGAAGTTAAGGGGGATGAACACTGAAGCTTTCTTT.

Points on this clonotype: In this CDR3 the conserved last residue, phenylalanine or tryptophan, is missing, so a read error is likely. The DNA is left out, because the CDR3 cannot be placed on it with certainty; the CDR3 is given as TCRdb lists it. This chain uses TRBV19 with TRBJ1-2; the table gives TRBD1 as D, unverified against the DNA. 15 amino acids form the CDR3, both terminal residues included. Germline CDR1 LNHDA, CDR2 SQIVND (reference sequence). The CDR3 sequence: CASSTRTGVRSGYTL.

CDR3 sequence reads: CASSAGAGDYNEQFF. The CDR3 nucleotides are TGTGCCAGCAGCGCGGGAGCGGGAGACTACAATGAGCAGTTCTTC. The chain has TRBV5-4 and TRBJ2-1; 8 nucleotides align to TRBD2. There are 15 residues in the CDR3. The V and J ends lost 4 bases and 3 bases, in that order; junction bases with no gene match: 6. Germline CDR1 reads SGHNT; CDR2 reads YYREEE (reference sequence).

The rearrangement joins TRBV29-1 to TRBJ1-2, with TRBD1 as a possible D gene (5 bases). CDR1 and CDR2 from the germline V gene are SQVTM and ANQGSEA. The CDR3 consists of 14 residues. Between the trimmed V and J ends, which lost 6 bases and 0 bases, there was a span of 14 bases. CDR3 sequence: CSVSGLLANYGYTF. In nucleotides, the CDR3 is TGCAGCGTATCGGGGCTACTAGCTAACTATGGCTACACCTTC.

The chain couples TRBV7-6 to TRBJ1-6; D is unclear. This CDR3 is 15 amino acids long. From germline, CDR1 is SGHVS and CDR2 FNYEAQ. Between the trimmed V and J ends, which lost 4 bases and 6 bases, there was a span of 13 bases. CDR3: CASSSAGKPNSPLHF. CDR3 sequence (DNA): TGTGCCAGCAGCTCGGCCGGGAAGCCTAATTCACCCCTCCACTTT.

This rearrangement joins TRBV20-1 to TRBJ1-4; possibly TRBD1 for D (6 bases). Germline V gene sequence: CDR1 DFQATT, CDR2 SNEGSKA (reference sequence). The CDR3 totals 15 residues. The V and J ends lost 3 bases and 3 bases respectively, with 14 bases between them. The CDR3 reads CSASSTGHANEKLFF. The CDR3 region has the DNA TGCAGTGCTAGTAGTACAGGGCATGCTAATGAAAAACTGTTTTTT.

V gene TRBV27 combines with J gene TRBJ1-5; tentatively, D is TRBD1 (5 bases). From germline, CDR1 is MNHEY and CDR2 SMNVEV (reference sequence). The CDR3 covers 15 residues. V gave up 4 bases and J gave up 0 bases, with 10 bases separating them. The DNA for the CDR3 is TGTGCCAGCAGTTCTGACAGATATAGCAATCAGCCCCAGCATTTT. Residues: CASSSDRYSNQPQHF.

This clonotype has just a few counts. V gene TRBV6-2 or TRBV6-3 combines with J gene TRBJ1-5; 7 bases are shared with TRBD1. V was clipped by 5 bases and J by 2 bases; unmatched bases: 6. This CDR3 is 15 amino acids long. The germline CDR1 and CDR2 sequences are MNHEY and SVGEGT. CDR3 residues: CASSHRGLGNQPQHF. Here the CDR3 DNA reads TGTGCCAGCAGTCACAGGGGTCTGGGCAATCAGCCCCAGCATTTT.

Comments on this clonotype: The junction and the germline gene differ at one end; a read error may be behind it. The chain uses TRBV7-2 and TRBJ1-3, with no clear D. CDR1 is SGHTA, CDR2 FQGNSA, per germline. The CDR3 covers 16 residues. CDR3 sequence (DNA): TGTGCCAGCAGCTTGAGTTTCGGGAGATCTGGAAACGCCATATATTTT. Its translation: CASSLSFGRSGNAIYF.

The genes are TRBV29-1 and TRBJ1-5, with no clear D. The CDR3 contains 11 residues. V was shortened by 4 bases and J by 9 bases, with 10 bases between the two germline ends. Per germline, CDR1 SQVTM and CDR2 ANQGSEA. The CDR3 spells CSVGFRWPQHF. The CDR3 bases are TGCAGCGTTGGGTTCCGATGGCCCCAGCATTTT. Full variable domain (rest looked up from reference TRBV29-1 and TRBJ1-5): SAVISQKPSRDICQRGTSLTIQCQVDSQVTMMFWYRQQPGQSLTLIATANQGSEATYESGFVIDKFPISRPNLTFSTLTVSNMSPEDSSIYLCSVGFRWPQHFGDGTRLSIL.

This chain joins TRBV10-3 and TRBJ1-6, with D unclear. Deletions cut 0 bases from V and 10 bases from J, with 7 bases between. CDR3 length: 13 residues. Germline CDR1 and CDR2: ENHRY and SYGVKD. The CDR3 region has the DNA TGTGCCATCAGTGAGTCGATATACTCACCCCTCCACTTT. As protein: CAISESIYSPLHF.